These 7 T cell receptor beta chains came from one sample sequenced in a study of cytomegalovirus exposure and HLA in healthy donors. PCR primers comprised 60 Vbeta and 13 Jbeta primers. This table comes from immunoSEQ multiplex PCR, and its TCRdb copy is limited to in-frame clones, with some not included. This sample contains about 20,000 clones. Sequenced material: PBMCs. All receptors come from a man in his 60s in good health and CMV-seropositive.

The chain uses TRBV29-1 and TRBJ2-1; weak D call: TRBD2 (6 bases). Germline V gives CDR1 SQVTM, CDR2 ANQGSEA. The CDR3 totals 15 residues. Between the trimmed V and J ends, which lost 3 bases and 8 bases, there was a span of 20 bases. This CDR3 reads CSVDRDLSRVDEQFF. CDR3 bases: TGCAGCGTTGACCGGGACTTAAGTAGGGTGGATGAGCAGTTCTTC.

CDR3 coding DNA: TGCAGCGCCGAGTGGCAGGTGAACACTGAAGCTTTCTTT. Its translation: CSAEWQVNTEAFF. This rearrangement joins TRBV29-1 to TRBJ1-1, with D unresolved. The CDR3 runs to 13 residues. The germline gives CDR1 SQVTM, CDR2 ANQGSEA. The germline V and J ends were trimmed by 7 bases and 0 bases, with 12 bases remaining between them.

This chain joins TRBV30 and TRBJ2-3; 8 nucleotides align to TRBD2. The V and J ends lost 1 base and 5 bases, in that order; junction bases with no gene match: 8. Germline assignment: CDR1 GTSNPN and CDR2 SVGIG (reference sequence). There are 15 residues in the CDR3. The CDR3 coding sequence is TGTGCCTGGAGTGCCCGGGAGGGAGGGCGAGATACGCAGTATTTT. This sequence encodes CAWSAREGGRDTQYF.

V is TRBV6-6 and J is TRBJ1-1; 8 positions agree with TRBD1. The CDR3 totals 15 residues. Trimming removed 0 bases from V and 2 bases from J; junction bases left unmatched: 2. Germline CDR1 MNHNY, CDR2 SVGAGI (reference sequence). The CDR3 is CASSYSGTGNTEAFF. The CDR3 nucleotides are TGTGCCAGCAGTTACTCCGGGACAGGAAACACTGAAGCTTTCTTT.

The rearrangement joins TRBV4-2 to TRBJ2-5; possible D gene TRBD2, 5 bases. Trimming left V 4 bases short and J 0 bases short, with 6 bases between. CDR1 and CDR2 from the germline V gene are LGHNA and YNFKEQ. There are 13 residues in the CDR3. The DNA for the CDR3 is TGTGCCAGCAGCCGGGAGTACCAAGAGACCCAGTACTTC. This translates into CASSREYQETQYF.

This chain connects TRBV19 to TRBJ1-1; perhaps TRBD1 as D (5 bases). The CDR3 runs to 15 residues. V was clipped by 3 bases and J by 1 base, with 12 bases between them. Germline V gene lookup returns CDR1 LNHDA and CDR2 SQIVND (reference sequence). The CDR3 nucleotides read TGTGCCAGTAGTATGAGAGACAGAGAGAACACTGAAGCTTTCTTT. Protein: CASSMRDRENTEAFF.

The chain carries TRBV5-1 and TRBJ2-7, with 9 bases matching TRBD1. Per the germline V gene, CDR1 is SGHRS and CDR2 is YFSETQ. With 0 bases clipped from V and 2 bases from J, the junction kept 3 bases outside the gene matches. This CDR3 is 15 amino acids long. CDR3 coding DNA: TGCGCCAGCAGCTTGGATGGACAGGGGACCTACGAGCAGTACTTC. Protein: CASSLDGQGTYEQYF.